This entry lists 17 T cell receptor beta chains sequenced from one sample in a study of identifying expanded T cells in peripheral blood. The protocol was immunoSEQ multiplex PCR, while the TCRdb copy is restricted to in-frame clones and leaves out a portion. This sample carries roughly 61,000 clones, around 90% of them seen once, and the ten largest clones take roughly 3.5%. Sequenced sample: blood. These receptors originate from a person aged 18-70 years in good health.

The chain employs TRBV7-9 and TRBJ1-4; TRBD1 aligns across 7 bases. The germline V gene has CDR1 SEHNR and CDR2 FQNEAQ (reference sequence). The CDR3 is 15 residues long. V dropped 6 bases and J dropped 6; count of bases not matched to a gene: 10. The CDR3 region has the DNA TGTGCCAGCAGTGGAGGGGGCGGAGGGGATGAAAAACTGTTTTTT. This gives the protein CASSGGGGGDEKLFF.

J is TRBJ2-4 and V is TRBV30; D may be TRBD1 (6 bases). The V gene's germline CDR1 is GTSNPN and CDR2 SVGIG (reference sequence). CDR3 size: 20 residues. Trimming removed 5 bases at V and 0 bases at J, with 29 bases between. CDR3 amino acids: CAWSDNPIQGSGRAKNIQYF. The CDR3 region has the DNA TGTGCCTGGTCGGACAATCCCATTCAGGGGTCCGGAAGAGCCAAAAACATTCAGTACTTC.

The chain is built from TRBV30 and TRBJ2-6, with a tentative D call TRBD2 (6 bases). This CDR3 region has 14 residues. Trimming removed 4 bases at V and 4 bases at J, with 11 bases between. Germline CDR1 is GTSNPN and CDR2 is SVGIG (reference sequence). The CDR3 region is CAWIRREGANVLTF. The CDR3, as DNA: TGTGCCTGGATTAGGAGGGAAGGGGCCAACGTCCTGACTTTC.

This clone was seen only once. The V and J genes are TRBV4-3 and TRBJ1-1; the D gene is possibly TRBD1 (5 bases). This CDR3 has 16 amino acids. From germline, CDR1 is LGHNA and CDR2 YSLEER. Trimming took off 0 bases at V and 3 bases at J, with 14 bases between the two ends. The CDR3 DNA follows: TGCGCCAGCAGCCAAGATAGCCAGGGTAAGGACACTGAAGCTTTCTTT. Its translation is CASSQDSQGKDTEAFF.

The rearrangement joins TRBV6-5 to TRBJ1-2; TRBD1 aligns across 9 bases. The junction had 9 bases not matched to a gene; V was cut back by 2 bases and J by 8 bases. CDR3 length: 15 residues. Germline loops: CDR1 MNHEY, CDR2 SVGAGI. The CDR3, as DNA: TGTGCCAGCAGTTACCAGCCCGGGACAGGGAACGGCTACACCTTC. This translates into CASSYQPGTGNGYTF.

The rearrangement joins TRBV7-2 to TRBJ2-3; TRBD2 agrees at 14 bases. Germline CDR1 is SGHTA and CDR2 is FQGNSA. Trimming removed 4 bases from V and 2 bases from J; junction bases left unmatched: 11. The CDR3 runs to 19 residues. CDR3 sequence: CASSSVPGLAGVDTDTQYF. The CDR3 nucleotides read TGTGCCAGCAGCTCAGTCCCGGGACTAGCGGGAGTTGACACAGATACGCAGTATTTT.

This chain links TRBV5-1 with TRBJ2-3; TRBD1 matches 7 bases. The germline gives CDR1 SGHRS, CDR2 YFSETQ. The V and J ends lost 4 bases and 3 bases, in that order; junction bases with no gene match: 8. CDR3 size: 15 residues. CDR3 loop: CASSPDREGTDTQYF. CDR3 DNA: TGCGCCAGCAGCCCAGACAGGGAAGGGACAGATACGCAGTATTTT.

V gene TRBV6-5 combines with J gene TRBJ1-2; 7 bases are shared with TRBD1. The ends lost 4 bases at V and 3 bases at J; junction bases unmatched: 5. The V gene's germline CDR1 is MNHEY and CDR2 SVGAGI. The CDR3 totals 14 residues. The CDR3: CASSFRQGHYGYTF. The DNA for the CDR3 is TGTGCCAGCAGTTTTCGACAGGGTCACTATGGCTACACCTTC.

The gene calls are TRBV10-3 and TRBJ1-1; D may be TRBD1 (5 bases). Trimming cost V 2 bases and J 4 bases, with 14 bases left between them. The germline CDR1 and CDR2 sequences are ENHRY and SYGVKD. The CDR3 has 15 amino acids. CDR3 DNA: TGTGCCATCAGTGAGGCCCCGACAGTTGGCACTGAAGCTTTCTTT. Its translation: CAISEAPTVGTEAFF.

The genes are TRBV19 and TRBJ2-1, with 7 bases lining up with TRBD2. V was pared by 1 base and J by 6 bases, with 3 bases of the junction left unmatched. Germline V gene data show CDR1 as LNHDA and CDR2 as SQIVND (reference sequence). The CDR3 spans 14 residues. DNA of the CDR3: TGTGCCAGTAGTATAGCGGGAGGCGGCAATGAGCAGTTCTTC. Amino acid sequence: CASSIAGGGNEQFF.

V usage is TRBV30 and J usage is TRBJ1-2, with no clear D. Germline values: CDR1 GTSNPN, CDR2 SVGIG (reference sequence). CDR3 size: 16 residues. Trimming cost V 2 bases and J 1 base, with 17 bases left between them. The CDR3 sequence: CAWSQEETARNYGYTF. CDR3 nucleotides: TGTGCCTGGAGTCAGGAGGAGACGGCGCGTAACTATGGCTACACCTTC.

The chain links TRBV4-1 to TRBJ1-1, with unresolved D. V was pared by 2 bases and J by 3 bases, with 10 bases between. The CDR3 is 14 residues long. CDR1 is MGHRA, CDR2 YSYEKL, per germline. The CDR3 sequence: CASSQKDGDTEAFF. The CDR3 DNA sequence: TGCGCCAGCAGCCAAAAGGACGGGGACACTGAAGCTTTCTTT.

This sequence joins TRBV27 and TRBJ2-5, with a tentative D call TRBD2 (5 bases). The CDR3 covers 12 residues. Deletions cut 8 bases from V and 2 bases from J, with 9 bases between. The germline CDR1 and CDR2 sequences are MNHEY and SMNVEV (reference sequence). The CDR3 coding sequence is TGTGCCAGCTGGAGGTTTCAAGAGACCCAGTACTTC. As protein: CASWRFQETQYF.

The CDR3 sequence: CASRGRPTNYGYTF. The CDR3 bases are TGTGCCAGTCGAGGACGGCCGACTAACTATGGCTACACCTTC. The chain carries TRBV2 and TRBJ1-2; D gene unclear. Between the trimmed V and J ends, which lost 9 bases and 0 bases, there was a span of 14 bases. This CDR3 has 14 residues. Germline V gives CDR1 SNHLY, CDR2 FYNNEI.

CDR3 nucleotides: TGTGCCATCAGTGAGTCAAAGACTTACAATGAGCAGTTCTTC. It specifies CAISESKTYNEQFF. The chain links TRBV10-3 to TRBJ2-1; D not certain. Trimming took 0 bases from V and 4 from J, leaving 7 bases between them. Germline V gene data show CDR1 as ENHRY and CDR2 as SYGVKD. The length of the CDR3 is 14 residues.

The gene calls are TRBV5-1 and TRBJ1-3; D ambiguous. Trimming left V 0 bases short and J 0 bases short, with 1 base between. This CDR3 region has 13 residues. The germline V gene has CDR1 SGHRS and CDR2 YFSETQ. In DNA form, the CDR3 reads TGCGCCAGCAGCTTGGACTCTGGAAACACCATATATTTT. This codes for CASSLDSGNTIYF.

V usage is TRBV27 and J usage is TRBJ1-6; D is unresolved. Trimming removed 6 bases at V and 8 bases at J, with 11 bases between. The CDR3 sequence is 13 residues long. Germline CDR1 and CDR2: MNHEY and SMNVEV (reference sequence). CDR3 bases: TGTGCCAGCAGGGTGGTGTTCGATTCACCCCTCCACTTT. This encodes CASRVVFDSPLHF.